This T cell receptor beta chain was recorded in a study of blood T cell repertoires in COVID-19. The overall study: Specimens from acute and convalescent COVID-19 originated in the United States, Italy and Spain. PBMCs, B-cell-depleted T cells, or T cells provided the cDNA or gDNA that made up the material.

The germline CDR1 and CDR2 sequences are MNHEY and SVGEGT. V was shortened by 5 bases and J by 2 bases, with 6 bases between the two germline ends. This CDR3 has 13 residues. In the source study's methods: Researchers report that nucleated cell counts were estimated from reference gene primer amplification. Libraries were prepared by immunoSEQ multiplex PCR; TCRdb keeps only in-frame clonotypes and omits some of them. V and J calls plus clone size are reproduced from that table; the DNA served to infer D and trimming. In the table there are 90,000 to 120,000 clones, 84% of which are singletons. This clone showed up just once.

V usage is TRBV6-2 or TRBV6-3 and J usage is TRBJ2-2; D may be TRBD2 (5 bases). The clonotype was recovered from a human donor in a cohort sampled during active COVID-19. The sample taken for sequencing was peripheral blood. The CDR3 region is CASSRTNTGELFF. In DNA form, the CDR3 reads TGTGCCAGCAGTCGGACTAACACCGGGGAGCTGTTTTTT.